The rows below give T cell receptor beta chains drawn from one sample of a study of TIL therapy for anti-PD-1-resistant metastatic lung cancer. Measured with immunoSEQ multiplex PCR; TCRdb has only the in-frame clones, and not every one. This sample carries 55,000 to 65,000 clones, more than 60% of them seen once, and the ten largest clones take more than 1.5%. Here the sequenced sample was blood, taken at baseline. The source is a person aged 25 to 80 with non-small cell lung cancer. CDR3s include the opening cysteine and the closing phenylalanine or tryptophan. The D gene is left open where the match is weak. The size entry is marked missing in some rows and otherwise reads once, few, many or a size class.

j_call | v_call | d_call | clone_size | cdr3_nt | cdr3_aa
TRBJ2-1 | TRBV7-2 | NA | NA | TGTGCCAGCAGCTTCCTCAGATTTGAGAATGAGCAGTTCTTC | CASSFLRFENEQFF
TRBJ1-6 | TRBV5-4 | NA | NA | TGTGCCAGCAGCTCCGGGACCGACCTTAATTCACCCCTCCACTTT | CASSSGTDLNSPLHF
TRBJ2-1 | TRBV7-9 | NA | NA | TGTGCCAGCAGCTTAGGGGAGAGCGAGCAGTTCTTC | CASSLGESEQFF
TRBJ2-7 | TRBV9 | TRBD1 | few | TGTGCCAGCAGCGAATGGGACAGAGGGGAGCAGTACTTC | CASSEWDRGEQYF
TRBJ1-2 | TRBV27 | NA | few | TGTGCCAGCAGTGCTACTCAGGGCGGCGGCTACACCTTC | CASSATQGGGYTF
TRBJ2-7 | TRBV11-3 | NA | NA | TGTGCCAGCAGCTTGAGAAGGGAGCAGTACTTC | CASSLRREQYF
TRBJ2-5 | TRBV11-2 | NA | NA | TGTGCCAGCAGCTTAGCCAGGCTCCAAGAGACCCAGTACTTC | CASSLARLQETQYF
TRBJ1-5 | TRBV18 | TRBD1 | NA | TGTGCCAGCTCACCATTCGGGACAGGTAACAATCAGCCCCAGCATTTT | CASSPFGTGNNQPQHF
TRBJ2-7 | TRBV5-1 | TRBD1 | once | TGCGCCAGCAGGCCAAGCGGCAGGGGGTTTTACGAGCAGTACTTC | CASRPSGRGFYEQYF
TRBJ2-7 | TRBV11-3 | TRBD2 | NA | TGTGCCAGCAGCGAGTCGGGGGGTTACGAGCAGTACTTC | CASSESGGYEQYF
TRBJ2-5 | TRBV7-2 | NA | few | TGTGCCAGCAGCCCCCAGGAGACCCAGTACTTC | CASSPQETQYF
TRBJ2-5 | TRBV7-9 | NA | NA | TGTGCCAGCAGCTACCCGACAGGAAGGCAAGAGACCCAGTACTTC | CASSYPTGRQETQYF
TRBJ1-6 | TRBV6-5 | TRBD1 | medium-sized | TGTGCCAGCAGACCGGGACAGGGGATCTCACCCCTCCACTTT | CASRPGQGISPLHF
TRBJ2-7 | TRBV6-5 | NA | NA | TGTGCCAGCAGAATAAGTGTTAGGGGACCCGAGCAGTACTTC | CASRISVRGPEQYF
TRBJ1-6 | TRBV6-5 | NA | NA | TGTGCCAGCAGTCCGGACAGAATAAATTCACCCCTCCACTTT | CASSPDRINSPLHF
TRBJ2-7 | TRBV27 | NA | NA | TGTGCCAGCACGGGGCCCCTCTACGAGCAGTACTTC | CASTGPLYEQYF
TRBJ2-1 | TRBV7-2 | TRBD2 | NA | TGTGCCAGCAGCGGGGCTAGCGGTTCTATCAATGAGCAGTTCTTC | CASSGASGSINEQFF
TRBJ1-6 | TRBV27 | NA | NA | TGTGCCAGCAGTTTATACAGGGAAGATTCACCCCTCCACTTT | CASSLYREDSPLHF
TRBJ2-7 | TRBV7-2 | TRBD2 | few | TGTGCCAGCAGCCAGGGACTAGCGGGAGTGGGCTACGAGCAGTACTTC | CASSQGLAGVGYEQYF
TRBJ2-7 | TRBV9 | NA | NA | TGTGCCAGCAGCGTAGGGGGTAGGGGGTTCTACGAGCAGTACTTC | CASSVGGRGFYEQYF
TRBJ1-3 | TRBV6-1 | TRBD1 | NA | TGTGCCAGCAGTGAAAGTTACAGGGGCGCATCTGGAAACACCATATATTTT | CASSESYRGASGNTIYF
TRBJ1-5 | TRBV7-2 | NA | few | TGTGCCAGCAGCTGGAGCAATCAGCCCCAGCATTTT | CASSWSNQPQHF
TRBJ1-5 | TRBV5-1 | TRBD1 | few | TGCGCCAGCAGCCTCGGGACAGTTAGCAATCAGCCCCAGCATTTT | CASSLGTVSNQPQHF
TRBJ2-3 | TRBV11-3 | NA | NA | TGTGCCAGCAGCTTAGGGGGTACAGCCGGAGATACGCAGTATTTT | CASSLGGTAGDTQYF
TRBJ1-5 | TRBV30 | NA | few | TGTGCCTGTGACAGTACTGGCAATCAGCCCCAGCATTTT | CACDSTGNQPQHF
TRBJ2-7 | TRBV5-6 | NA | NA | TGTGCCAGCAGCTTGGTAGGGCAGGGGAGGGAAGAGCAGTACTTC | CASSLVGQGREEQYF